The 29 T cell receptor beta chains below come from one sample, sequenced in a study of T-cell reconstitution after alpha-beta-depleted transplantation in children (dated by TCRdb to the mid-2010s). In the paper's terms, the treatment or condition label means: allogeneic hematopoietic cell transplantation with graft depleted of TCRalphabeta T cells and CD19 B cells. Receptor amplification or capture employed PCR. The run used an Illumina HiSeq 2500. To normalize quantification of the TCRbeta repertoire, the TCR libraries were built with molecular barcoding that relied on unique molecular identifiers. The raw public data were reprocessed by TCRdb itself: fastp quality trimming at Q25, MiXCR clonotype calling, in-frame beta chains only. Rows with a matching CDR3 protein are joined into one entry that keeps the most common DNA and genes. The sample records 800,000 to 1,000,000 distinct CDR3 sequences, about 30% of which are singletons. The top ten constitute about 28% of the sample.

Sequencing was performed on PBMCs, mostly from graft donor cells, taken 360 days after TCRalphabeta/CD19-depleted stem cell transplant. The source of these receptors is a boy in the first two years of life who had a stem cell transplant for SCID, so the T cells may come from the graft donor.

There are a few counts of this clonotype. This chain uses TRBV20-1 with TRBJ2-3, with a weak D call TRBD2 (6 bases). The V end was cut by 0 bases, the J end by 3 bases, with 10 bases between. The CDR3 is 14 amino acids. Germline V gene sequence: CDR1 DFQATT, CDR2 SNEGSKA (reference sequence). CDR3 in amino acids: CSARDLAETDTQYF. The CDR3 DNA reads as TGCAGTGCTAGAGATTTAGCGGAGACAGATACGCAGTATTTT.

The chain has TRBV4-3 and TRBJ2-3, with a possible D match to TRBD2 (6 bases). Deletions cut 3 bases from V and 5 bases from J, with 18 bases between. Germline V CDR1 and CDR2: LGHNA, YSLEER. The CDR3 sequence is 16 residues long. The CDR3 coding sequence is TGCGCCAGCAGCCAGCTGACTAGTGGTGGGAGAGATACGCAGTATTTT. Encoded protein: CASSQLTSGGRDTQYF.

This clonotype came up many times. The chain uses TRBV27 and TRBJ2-5; TRBD1 matches 8 bases. J lost 0 bases, V lost 0 bases, and 3 bases had no gene match. Per germline, CDR1 MNHEY and CDR2 SMNVEV (reference sequence). The CDR3 consists of 16 residues. CDR3 in amino acids: CASSLSQGDYQETQYF. CDR3 coding DNA: TGTGCCAGCAGTTTATCACAGGGGGACTACCAAGAGACCCAGTACTTC.

The chain combines TRBV2 with TRBJ2-7, with D tentatively TRBD2 (7 bases). Germline assignment: CDR1 SNHLY and CDR2 FYNNEI. V lost 2 bases to trimming and J lost 6 bases, with 14 bases between them. This CDR3 spans 14 amino acids. CDR3 region: CASSEWAGAPEQYF. The CDR3 DNA is TGTGCCAGCAGTGAATGGGCGGGGGCCCCCGAGCAGTACTTC. Looking up the rest from reference TRBV2 and TRBJ2-7 gives the full variable domain: EPEVTQTPSHQVTQMGQEVILRCVPISNHLYFYWYRQILGQKVEFLVSFYNNEISEKSEIFDDQFSVERPDGSNFTLKIRSTKLEDSAMYFCASSEWAGAPEQYFGPGTRLTVT.

This sequence joins TRBV29-1 and TRBJ2-7, with TRBD2 matching over 10 bases. V shed 5 bases and J 4 bases; nucleotides not matched to a gene: 5. The CDR3 length is 13 residues. Germline V gene data show CDR1 as SQVTM and CDR2 as ANQGSEA. CDR3 residues: CSVRSGGAYEQYF. The CDR3, as DNA: TGCAGCGTTCGAAGCGGGGGGGCTTACGAGCAGTACTTC.

This clonotype was observed many times. The junction shows a germline mismatch at one end, possibly a read error. V is TRBV12-3 or TRBV12-4 and J is TRBJ1-1, with D unclear. The CDR3 runs 15 residues. The CDR3 loop is CASSLVGSMNTEAFF. The CDR3 region has the DNA TGCGCCAGCAGCTTGGTCGGCAGCATGAACACTGAAGCTTTCTTT.

The chain has TRBV5-1 and TRBJ2-3; 13 nucleotides match TRBD2. Trimming took 6 bases from V and 6 from J; bases not matched to a gene: 13. Germline loops: CDR1 SGHRS, CDR2 YFSETQ. This CDR3 is 17 amino acids long. This chain's CDR3 is CASTLRTSGGLRDTQYF. DNA of the CDR3: TGCGCCAGCACGCTCCGGACTAGCGGGGGCCTCAGGGATACGCAGTATTTT.

This CDR3 is CASSSGHFQPQHF. CDR3 nucleotide sequence: TGTGCCAGCAGTTCCGGACATTTTCAGCCCCAGCATTTT. This rearrangement joins TRBV6-5 to TRBJ1-5; D is possibly TRBD1 (5 bases). V lost 4 bases and J 6 bases, leaving 10 bases between the germline ends. CDR3 length: 13 residues. Looked up from germline, CDR1 is MNHEY and CDR2 is SVGAGI.

There are a few counts of this clonotype. CDR3 sequence: CASSFLGVASYEQYF. CDR3 nucleotide sequence: TGTGCCAGCAGTTTTTTGGGGGTCGCCTCCTACGAGCAGTACTTC. The V gene is TRBV12-3 or TRBV12-4, the J gene TRBJ2-7, with D perhaps given as TRBD1 or TRBD2 (5 bases each). The CDR3 is 15 amino acids. Trimming shortened V by 3 bases and J by 0 bases, and 12 bases separated the two germline ends.

V usage is TRBV7-2 and J usage is TRBJ2-7; 9 bases are shared with TRBD1. CDR3 size: 16 residues. Per the germline V gene, CDR1 is SGHTA and CDR2 is FQGNSA. Trimming took 5 bases from V and 0 from J; bases not matched to a gene: 8. CDR3 DNA: TGTGCCAGCAGCGGTGATTGGACAGGGGCCTCCTACGAGCAGTACTTC. Amino acid sequence: CASSGDWTGASYEQYF.

A remark on this clonotype: The junction does not match germline at one end; this may be a read error. This chain uses TRBV6-2 or TRBV6-3 with TRBJ1-5; tentatively, D is TRBD1 (5 bases). CDR3 length equals 16 residues. CDR1 is MNHEY and CDR2 is SVGEGT in the germline V gene. The CDR3 region has the DNA TGTGCCAGCAGTCACTCCGGAGGGGCCACGAATCAGCCCCAGCATTTT. The encoded protein is CASSHSGGATNQPQHF.

The chain combines TRBV9 with TRBJ1-1; maybe TRBD1 (5 bases). V gave up 4 bases and J gave up 3 bases, with 16 bases separating them. From germline, CDR1 is SGDLS and CDR2 YYNGEE. The CDR3 is 15 residues long. In nucleotides, the CDR3 is TGTGCCAGCAGCCCTCGGGGGGGAGGGGACACTGAAGCTTTCTTT. This codes for CASSPRGGGDTEAFF.

The gene calls are TRBV12-3 or TRBV12-4 and TRBJ2-6; the D is unclear. V lost 5 bases and J lost 1, with 12 bases in between. This CDR3 is built from 16 residues. The CDR3 region is CASSPHPQSGANVLTF. For the CDR3, the DNA is TGTGCCAGCAGTCCCCATCCCCAATCTGGGGCCAACGTCCTGACTTTC.

This clonotype was counted at least ten times. V gene TRBV20-1 combines with J gene TRBJ2-7; tentatively, D is TRBD1 (5 bases). The CDR3 sequence is 12 residues long. CDR1 and CDR2 from the germline V gene are DFQATT and SNEGSKA (reference sequence). V was clipped by 3 bases and J by 4 bases, with 10 bases between them. The CDR3 here is CSASGDSYEQYF. Written as DNA, the CDR3 is TGCAGTGCTAGCGGCGACAGTTACGAGCAGTACTTC.

The gene calls are TRBV12-3 or TRBV12-4 and TRBJ2-7; unclear D gene. The V gene lost 6 bases and the J gene lost 6 bases, with 18 bases spanning the gap. There are 14 residues in the CDR3. CDR3: CASRFADGSREQYF. CDR3 bases: TGTGCCAGCAGATTTGCCGATGGCAGCCGCGAGCAGTACTTC.

This rearrangement joins TRBV29-1 to TRBJ2-7; the D gene is possibly TRBD1 (5 bases). The V end lost 6 bases, the J end lost 2 bases, and 14 bases lay between the germline ends. Germline V gene data show CDR1 as SQVTM and CDR2 as ANQGSEA. The CDR3 is 13 amino acids. CDR3 residues: CSVATQGTYEQYF. The CDR3 bases are TGCAGCGTAGCGACCCAGGGAACCTACGAGCAGTACTTC.

The gene calls are TRBV29-1 and TRBJ1-2; 7 bases align to TRBD1. This CDR3 is built from 18 residues. Germline V lookup: CDR1 SQVTM, CDR2 ANQGSEA. The ends lost 2 bases at V and 0 bases at J; junction bases unmatched: 15. CDR3 nucleotide sequence: TGCAGCGTTGAAATCCCCCGAGGGGGACAGATCACTAACTATGGCTACACCTTC. This encodes CSVEIPRGGQITNYGYTF.

The rearrangement links TRBV7-8 to TRBJ2-7, with 7 nucleotides matching TRBD1. V shed 4 bases and J 1 base; nucleotides not matched to a gene: 4. The CDR3 loop spans 14 amino acids. Germline CDR1 is SGHVS and CDR2 is FQNEAQ. The CDR3 nucleotides read TGTGCCAGCAGCTCCTTGGACAGGTCCTACGAGCAGTACTTC. Translation gives CASSSLDRSYEQYF.

The table lists this clonotype with a few counts. V is TRBV7-9 and J is TRBJ2-2, with D perhaps matching TRBD1 or TRBD2 (6 bases each). Germline CDR1 is SEHNR and CDR2 is FQNEAQ (reference sequence). V was trimmed by 2 bases and J by 2 bases, leaving 12 bases between them. CDR3 size: 16 residues. CDR3 nucleotide sequence: TGTGCCAGCAGCTTATTCCGGGGGCCTAACACCGGGGAGCTGTTTTTT. It translates to CASSLFRGPNTGELFF.

Ten or more counts support this clonotype. V is TRBV5-1 and J is TRBJ2-5, with D maybe TRBD2 (6 bases). The ends were cut back, 0 bases at V and 1 base at J, with 7 bases in the middle. The CDR3 loop spans 14 amino acids. The germline CDR1 and CDR2 sequences are SGHRS and YFSETQ. This CDR3 is CASSLGGIQETQYF. The CDR3 coding sequence is TGCGCCAGCAGCTTGGGCGGGATCCAAGAGACCCAGTACTTC.

This clonotype was picked up a small number of times. This chain uses TRBV6-5 with TRBJ2-1; 10 bases fit TRBD2. Germline V gives CDR1 MNHEY, CDR2 SVGAGI. The trim removed 4 bases at V and 15 bases at J, leaving 18 bases unmatched. The CDR3 length is 16 residues. The CDR3 coding sequence is TGTGCCAGCAGTTCGCCCTCTAGCGGGGGCCCTCCCCCGCGGTTCTTC. As protein: CASSSPSSGGPPPRFF.

This rearrangement joins TRBV24-1 to TRBJ2-1, with TRBD2 matching over 7 bases. The CDR3 consists of 15 residues. The germline V gene encodes CDR1 KGHDR and CDR2 SFDVKD. V shed 3 bases and J 2 bases; nucleotides not matched to a gene: 3. The CDR3 here is CATSDLADPYNEQFF. CDR3 DNA sequence: TGTGCCACCAGTGATCTAGCGGACCCCTACAATGAGCAGTTCTTC.

This clonotype was counted many times. V is TRBV28 and J is TRBJ2-5; D is undetermined. CDR1 and CDR2 from the germline V gene are MDHEN and SYDVKM. This CDR3 region has 13 residues. Trimming removed 7 bases at V and 1 base at J, with 10 bases between. CDR3 sequence: CASTSGFQETQYF. The CDR3 nucleotides read TGTGCCAGCACCTCAGGCTTCCAAGAGACCCAGTACTTC.

The rearrangement uses TRBV28 and TRBJ2-7; possible D gene TRBD1, 6 bases. Germline V lookup: CDR1 MDHEN, CDR2 SYDVKM. V was trimmed by 4 bases and J by 3 bases, leaving 13 bases between them. The CDR3 extends over 14 amino acids. The chain's CDR3 is CASSSDSPLYEQYF. CDR3 in DNA: TGTGCCAGCAGTTCGGACAGTCCCCTCTACGAGCAGTACTTC.

This clonotype occurred a few times. V and J are TRBV7-6 and TRBJ2-7; tentatively, D is TRBD1 (6 bases). The CDR3 has 13 amino acids. CDR1 SGHVS and CDR2 FNYEAQ come from the germline V gene. V was clipped by 3 bases and J by 12 bases, with 18 bases between them. The CDR3 sequence: CASSLTTGSPRYF. The CDR3 region has the DNA TGTGCCAGCAGCTTGACCACAGGGTCACCTCGGTACTTC.

This clonotype was detected a few times. This chain connects TRBV29-1 to TRBJ2-3; 9 nucleotides match TRBD1. Germline-derived CDR1 and CDR2 are SQVTM and ANQGSEA. The CDR3 loop spans 13 amino acids. The CDR3: CTSDRGGADTQYF. The CDR3, as DNA: TGCACCTCGGACAGGGGTGGGGCAGATACGCAGTATTTT.

The J gene is TRBJ2-5, the V gene TRBV10-3, with TRBD1 matching over 10 bases. The V gene end was trimmed by 0 bases and the J gene end by 5 bases; junction bases not matched to a gene: 6. CDR3 length: 16 amino acids. Per germline, CDR1 ENHRY and CDR2 SYGVKD. CDR3 region: CAISESRDRGQETQYF. The CDR3 bases are TGTGCCATCAGTGAGTCTCGAGACAGGGGGCAGGAGACCCAGTACTTC.

Only a few counts were recorded for this clonotype. This chain joins TRBV15 and TRBJ2-5; TRBD1 is a possible D gene (6 bases). This CDR3 region has 19 residues. Germline-derived CDR1 and CDR2 are LNHNV and YYDKDF (reference sequence). Trimming stripped 0 bases from V and 5 bases from J, with 25 bases between. CDR3 in amino acids: CATSRETQGIWGFVETQYF. Here the CDR3 DNA reads TGTGCCACCAGCAGAGAGACCCAGGGGATTTGGGGGTTCGTGGAGACCCAGTACTTC.

This clonotype was picked up a small number of times. The rearrangement joins TRBV6-1 to TRBJ1-1, with D uncertain. The CDR3 sequence is 13 residues long. The V end was cut by 8 bases, the J end by 4 bases, with 14 bases between. Germline assignment: CDR1 MNHNS and CDR2 SASEGT. CDR3 region: CASRPWTTTEAFF. The CDR3 coding sequence is TGTGCCAGCCGTCCATGGACCACCACTGAAGCTTTCTTT.